This T cell receptor (beta chain) came from a study of T cells in Graves' hyperthyroidism and ophthalmopathy (dated by TCRdb to between 2018 and 2021). For context, the study as a whole: Peripheral blood samples were taken at the time of initial diagnosis, prior to any treatment. Whether ophthalmopathy could be predicted prospectively was tested in an independent validation cohort made up of under 20 hyperthyroidism patients plus 17 patients who later progressed to ophthalmopathy. Following sampling, methimazole starting at 30 mg daily was given to hyperthyroidism patients, and high-dose intravenous methylprednisolone was given to ophthalmopathy patients. The 100 discovery patients were divided at random into training and test sets in a 7:3 ratio. To identify TCR V-J signatures that set the groups apart, the researchers used a discovery cohort of 100 or so patients, made up of under 45 with Graves' ophthalmopathy and 57 with stable Graves' hyperthyroidism. The study also compared thyroid tissue and blood T-cell repertoires from several Graves' hyperthyroidism patients. The paper reports TCR Vbeta CDR3 sequencing of over 130 peripheral blood samples: under 45 ophthalmopathy, roughly 80 hyperthyroidism and around 17 progressor patients. Overall study outcomes, separate from this receptor: No statistical method was used to set the sample size in advance, and investigators knew the group allocation. In cross-validation, a model built on a 13 V-J signature told ophthalmopathy apart from stable hyperthyroidism with approximately 90% sensitivity and roughly 81% specificity, and in testing the same model reached 80%/75%. Most expanded thyroid clonotypes (frequency above 0.001) were also detected in blood, a finding suggesting that blood repertoires may reflect thyroid immune responses. In validation, progression to ophthalmopathy was predicted by the model with 70% to 71% sensitivity and 72.22% specificity, a median of about 6.8 months before onset.

Stable Graves' hyperthyroidism was defined as no progression to ophthalmopathy during 18 months of follow-up. The hyperthyroidism patients were between 18 and 65 years old and newly diagnosed, with a disease duration of less than 2 months. Exclusion was applied to patients with uncontrolled infections, other autoimmune diseases, pregnancy or lactation. Diagnoses relied on clinical symptoms, serum thyroxine and TRAb, thyroid ultrasound and orbital computed tomography. PBMCs were separated from 8 to 10 ml of fresh peripheral blood using Ficoll-Paque density gradient centrifugation. Trizol reagent was used to extract total RNA, and RNA quality was then checked on an Agilent 2100 Bioanalyzer. TCR beta CDR3 regions were amplified from RNA transcripts. For the first round of RT-PCR on the TCR CDR3, the HTBI primer set was used together with the Qiagen OneStep RT-PCR kit. Libraries were constructed in a second round of multiplex PCR, after which size selection and purification were carried out. Sequencing of the libraries was done on an Illumina HiSeq2000 using paired-end 100 bp reads. Concerning the study's data processing: SOAPnuke was used to process the raw data, throwing out any read that contained adapters or uncalled bases, had a mean Phred below 15, or lacked an exact constant-primer or identifier match. COPE v1.2.5 was used to merge high-quality paired reads, and clonotypes were defined as unique nucleotide sequences. Clonotypes were aligned to IMGT TRBV, TRBD and TRBJ reference segments using MiTCR v1.1. Analysis was restricted to V-J combinations with a frequency above 0.0001, which covered roughly 99% of repertoires. A TCS score was defined as the ratio between F50 (clonal expansion) and ExV (chaos), using BLOSUM62-based TCRdist between CDR3 peptides within each V-J. Welch's t-statistics and random forest reduced approximately 520 V-J features to about 13, which were used in a naive Bayes classifier (R e1071). Through fastp at Q25 and MiXCR, TCRdb rebuilt clones from the public reads, retaining in-frame beta chains. Rows with one shared CDR3 protein collapse into an entry with the most common genes and DNA. These V and J calls are TCRdb output, not the study's own analysis. Recorded for this sample are hundreds of thousands of distinct CDR3 sequences; 15% to 18% of them occurred a single time. The ten largest clones take up just under 8% of the sample.

A distance of 20 bases separates the germline ends of V and J, which lose 1 base and 14 bases respectively. From the germline V gene (reference sequence), CDR1 is GTSNPN and CDR2 is SVGIG. Including cysteine and phenylalanine, the CDR3 has 13 amino acids. The retained sequence is limited to the CDR3, 39 bases, with the frame set at the first base. Note on this clonotype: Its recognized antigen is unknown. No clone much larger than this one lies a single base away; base qualities are absent.

The material sequenced was blood. This sequence was found in a woman under 30 with Graves' hyperthyroidism. The chain was built from TRBV30 and TRBJ2-5; the D gene is perhaps TRBD1, on 7 matching bases. The CDR3 region: CAWSAGLEGAPYF. The nucleotide sequence is given as TGTGCCTGGAGTGCGGGTCTGGAGGGGGCACCCTACTTC.